This entry features one T cell receptor beta chain sequence. The antigen remains unidentified. Trimming shortened V by 5 bases and J by 2 bases, and 18 bases separated the two germline ends. The CDR3 loop spans 16 amino acids. Germline CDR1 reads SEHNR; CDR2 reads FQNEAQ (reference sequence). The sample originates from a study of response to subunit inactivated influenza vaccine. General study results and limits: Few additional T cells are recruited per seasonal influenza vaccination, authors suggested.

TCRdb independently ran MiXCR on the RT-PCR reads; one entry per CDR3 protein. The data contain a few hundred thousand distinct CDR3 sequences, about 20% of them singletons. The V and J genes are TRBV7-9 and TRBJ2-5; weak D call: TRBD2 (6 bases). The sequencing here drew on PBMCs from blood, taken roughly 20 months after vaccination. The TCR comes from a man between 50 and 75 years old who received an inactivated influenza vaccine. CDR3 in DNA: TGTGCCAGCAGCCCAACTCCGGGACTGGGTCAAGAGACCCAGTACTTC. Amino acid sequence: CASSPTPGLGQETQYF.